One T cell receptor (beta chain) is described in this entry. Authors' analysis steps: Estimation of nucleated cell counts was performed using reference gene primer amplification. The assay was immunoSEQ multiplex PCR, and TCRdb's table has in-frame clones only and misses some. V, J and clone size were drawn from that table, and D and trimming were deduced from the DNA. Of over 95,000 clones detected, 80% to 90% appear once; the ten largest clones hold roughly 19%. This record belongs to a study of blood T cell repertoires in COVID-19. Study background: Samples came from the United States, Italy and Spain, spanning acute and convalescent COVID-19. The cDNA or gDNA used as material had been derived from T cells, B-cell-depleted T cells, or PBMCs.

This sequence originates from a human donor with acute or convalescent COVID-19. The donor label of this sample is uncertain. The specimen was peripheral blood.

CDR3: CASSHRGGYTF. In DNA form, the CDR3 reads TGTGCCAGCAGCCACAGGGGTGGCTACACCTTC. The J gene is TRBJ1-2, the V gene TRBV7-2, with 7 bases that match TRBD1. In germline, CDR1 is SGHTA, CDR2 FQGNSA. V trimming: 5 bases; J trimming: 7 bases; junction bases outside the gene matches: 1. The CDR3 is made up of 11 amino acids.